The 10 T cell receptor beta chains below all came from one sample that was sequenced in a study of blood T cell repertoires in COVID-19. Sequencing used immunoSEQ multiplex PCR; TCRdb keeps in-frame clones, though not all of them. Counted here are about 46,000 clones, roughly nine tenths occurring once; the ten biggest clones make up just over 3%. The sequenced material came from PBMCs or T cells enriched from blood (not recorded which). Every receptor here comes from a woman between 50 and 59 years old who had recovered from COVID-19.

The chain links TRBV19 to TRBJ1-5; possibly TRBD1 for D (6 bases). Trimming took 5 bases from V and 2 from J, leaving 10 bases between them. CDR1 is LNHDA and CDR2 is SQIVND in the germline V gene (reference sequence). CDR3 length: 14 residues. CDR3 bases: TGTGCCAGTAGTCAGGGGACCGGCAATCAGCCCCAGCATTTT. This encodes CASSQGTGNQPQHF.

The chain couples TRBV10-1 to TRBJ1-3; D might be TRBD1 (6 bases). Germline CDR1 is WNHNN and CDR2 is SYGVQD (reference sequence). Deletions cut 2 bases from V and 5 bases from J, with 7 bases between. The CDR3 loop spans 13 amino acids. CDR3 bases: TGCGCCAGCAGTGAGACAGGGAGAAACACCATATATTTT. Residues: CASSETGRNTIYF.

The rearrangement uses TRBV7-8 and TRBJ2-2; maybe TRBD2 (6 bases). The CDR3 loop spans 16 amino acids. The germline gives CDR1 SGHVS, CDR2 FQNEAQ. Trimming removed 5 bases at V and 6 bases at J, with 19 bases between. CDR3 loop: CASSTVGWGDAGELFF. The CDR3 region has the DNA TGTGCCAGCAGCACCGTGGGTTGGGGGGACGCCGGGGAGCTGTTTTTT.

This clone was seen a handful of times. The chain combines TRBV9 with TRBJ2-3; 7 bases match TRBD2. V was pared by 2 bases and J by 4 bases, with 7 bases of the junction left unmatched. CDR1 SGDLS and CDR2 YYNGEE come from the germline V gene. The CDR3 covers 15 residues. The DNA for the CDR3 is TGTGCCAGCAGCGTTTTAACGGGAGGACCAGATACGCAGTATTTT. This codes for CASSVLTGGPDTQYF.

The chain carries TRBV29-1 and TRBJ2-1, with TRBD1 as a possible D gene (7 bases). This CDR3 contains 14 residues. CDR1 is SQVTM and CDR2 is ANQGSEA in the germline V gene. CDR3 coding DNA: TGCAGTAAGGGCGGGACAGCAAATTACAATGAGCAGTTCTTC. Protein product: CSKGGTANYNEQFF.

This clone has a single count. This chain connects TRBV5-1 to TRBJ2-7, with D perhaps TRBD2 (7 bases). The V and J ends lost 3 bases and 8 bases respectively, with 15 bases between them. Germline CDR1 and CDR2: SGHRS and YFSETQ. The CDR3 runs to 13 residues. CDR3 coding DNA: TGCGCCAGCAGCTCCCCGTGGGGGGGGCAGCAGTACTTC. Translating gives CASSSPWGGQQYF.

The V gene is TRBV3-1 (or the pseudogene TRBV3-2), the J gene TRBJ1-1; D ambiguous. The V end was cut by 0 bases, the J end by 8 bases, with 10 bases between. CDR3 length: 13 residues. The germline V gene has CDR1 LGHDT and CDR2 YNNKEL (reference sequence). The CDR3 nucleotides read TGTGCCAGCAGCCAAGATCTTAGTCGGGAAGCTTTCTTT. It codes for CASSQDLSREAFF.

The chain links TRBV18 to TRBJ2-7, with D perhaps TRBD1 (6 bases). The CDR3 runs 15 residues. V lost 3 bases and J lost 3, with 15 bases in between. The germline CDR1 and CDR2 sequences are KGHSH and LQKENI. The CDR3 sequence: CASSPPGHGLYEQYF. As DNA, the CDR3 is TGTGCCAGCTCACCTCCGGGACACGGACTCTACGAGCAGTACTTC.

The sample holds one count of this clone. The chain has TRBV7-8 and TRBJ2-1; 7 bases match TRBD2. This CDR3 has 16 residues. Germline-derived CDR1 and CDR2 are SGHVS and FQNEAQ. The V and J ends lost 2 bases and 0 bases, in that order; junction bases with no gene match: 4. The DNA of the CDR3 is TGTGCCAGCAGCTTATTCCGGGACTACTCCTACAATGAGCAGTTCTTC. It specifies CASSLFRDYSYNEQFF.

J is TRBJ1-4 and V is TRBV28; 8 bases line up with TRBD1. V lost 3 bases, J lost 8 bases, and 11 bases stayed unmatched. Germline loops: CDR1 MDHEN, CDR2 SYDVKM. This CDR3 has 16 amino acids. In DNA, the CDR3 is TGTGCCAGCAGTTTGCCCCTTAGACAGGGGAACGAAAAACTGTTTTTT. Translated: CASSLPLRQGNEKLFF.